This T cell receptor beta chain comes out of a study of blood T cell repertoires in COVID-19. Study-level information: Italy, Spain and the United States were the sources of the convalescent and acute COVID-19 samples.

As originally analysed: Scientists estimated how many nucleated cells there were by amplifying reference gene primers. TCRdb's table, derived via immunoSEQ multiplex PCR, lists solely in-frame clones and lacks some. The V and J calls and clone size are taken from that table; D and trimming were inferred from the DNA. The data show around 70,000 clones, with more than 75% seen just once and approximately 9% held by the top ten. CDR1 and CDR2 from the germline V gene are SQVTM and ANQGSEA. J gave up 3 bases and V 6 bases, and 6 bases lay outside the gene matches. This CDR3 has 14 residues. The sequenced sample consisted of peripheral blood. The rearrangement links TRBV29-1 to TRBJ2-3; 10 bases match TRBD1. The TCR originated in a human donor in a cohort sampled during active COVID-19. CDR3 loop: CSVRTGGGTDTQYF. CDR3 sequence (DNA): TGCAGCGTCAGGACAGGGGGTGGGACAGATACGCAGTATTTT.